This TCR beta chain was sequenced in a study of neurological immune-mediated disorders. This clonotype was seen many times. Trimming cost V 4 bases and J 0 bases; bases outside gene matches: 3. Germline values: CDR1 SGDLS, CDR2 YYNGEE. The CDR3 consists of 15 residues. TCRdb re-called the 5' RACE reads through MiXCR, storing one row per CDR3 protein. The sample has around 13,000 distinct CDR3 sequences; less than 11% are singletons. What was sequenced was PBMCs. The TCR was taken from a woman in her thirties or forties in good health. The V gene is TRBV9, the J gene TRBJ2-1; 8 nucleotides match TRBD2. The CDR3 DNA sequence: TGTGCCAGCAGCCCTACTAGCGGCTCCTACAATGAGCAGTTCTTC. Protein: CASSPTSGSYNEQFF.